The entry below gives a single T cell receptor (beta chain) sequence along with its context. No cognate antigen has been identified for it. The sample holds no much larger clone one base away, and base qualities are not on file. Libraries of naive CD8 T cells were generated from about 20,000 to 1,000,000 sorted cells, with 10%, 30% or 50% of the purified RNA used. Naive CD8 T cells, defined as CD8+CD4-CCR7+CD45RA+, were FACS-sorted into RLT Plus buffer on a BD FACSAria II. To test detection sensitivity, Jurkat RNA equivalent to more than 9 TCR copies was spiked into samples of roughly 18,000-1,000,000 naive CD8 T cells. CD8 T cells were enriched using RosetteSep CD8+ T Cell Enrichment Cocktail and Ficoll-Paque, and the enriched cells then underwent ACK red cell lysis. From V the trimming removes 0 bases and from J it removes 11 bases, while the gene matches leave 12 bases of the junction unaccounted for. The CDR3 covers 16 residues, taking in both the cysteine and the phenylalanine. Of the read, only the CDR3 DNA is kept; its 48 bases are in frame from base 1. The germline V gene yields MNHEY for CDR1 and SVGAGI for CDR2.

This sample stems from a study of molecular identifiers for immune sequencing clone quantification (dated by TCRdb to about 2018). Turning to the overall study: In a replicate experiment, RNA from roughly 20,000 or 100,000 naive CD8 T cells was split into five aliquots, four of which were sequenced. The study was a methods study using CD8 T cells to benchmark molecular-identifier clustering-based TCR repertoire sequencing (MIDCIRS) and TCR RNA copy counting.

Receptor libraries were prepared by PCR. This sample was sequenced with a NextSeq 500. Bulk TCR libraries were generated as previously described, with the TCR primers listed in Table S5 used. The Qiagen AllPrep DNA/RNA kit was used to purify total RNA. Before analysis, reads from multiple sequencing runs of the same library were pooled. As for the authors' bioinformatics: Reads were retained only if an exact TCR constant sequence was present, and the retained reads were trimmed to 150 nt and grouped according to their 12-nt molecular barcodes. Within each barcode group, reads were sub-clustered at a 15% Levenshtein threshold, and quality-weighted consensus sequences were built per RNA molecule. Non-functional sequences were filtered out, along with any lower-count sequence sitting one edit away from another sequence. Barcode sub-clusters with fewer than 20% of the maximum read count were removed, based on fitting two negative binomial distributions. The raw public data were reprocessed by TCRdb itself: fastp quality trimming at Q25, MiXCR clonotype calling, in-frame beta chains only. Each CDR3 protein gets just one entry, which takes the most common genes and DNA from the rows behind it. It is TCRdb's table, rather than the study itself, that gives the V and J calls and clone size. The sample yields nearly 55,000 distinct CDR3 sequences; roughly 38% were counted once. The ten largest clones represent approximately 4.2% of the sample.

Broad study findings and their caveats: The naive libraries included spiked-in Jurkat TCR RNA (roughly nine copies' worth), and this Jurkat TCR RNA is not part of the donor repertoire. When barcode sub-clustering was left out, chimeric consensus sequences inflated TCR diversity, with chimeras reaching as high as 47%. Modeling gave around 3.3 recovered TCR RNA copies per cell versus about 10 by digital PCR, implying approximately 30% capture efficiency. Highly expanded clone sizes could be underestimated because identical TCR molecules may share a barcode. In CMV-specific effector cells, over 98% of molecules were held by clones above 20 RNA copies, whereas under 1% of molecules were held by such clones in naive cells. Spiked-in Jurkat TCR RNA equivalent to a single cell was reported to be detectable even among more than 900,000 naive CD8 T cells.

This receptor was identified in a human donor in good health. Some libraries in this study had Jurkat cell RNA spiked in. The rearrangement joined TRBV6-5 to TRBJ1-4; the junction holds 7 bases that match TRBD1. The sequenced sample was naive CD8+ T cells from blood, with Jurkat cell RNA spiked in. Interpreted using the paper, the cell subset or site label stands for: FACS-sorted CD8+CD4-CCR7+CD45RA+ naive T cells. At the DNA level, the sequence is TGTGCCAGCAGTTACTCGTGGAGGGGGCCGCGGGGGAAACTGTTTTTT. This encodes CASSYSWRGPRGKLFF.